These 29 T cell receptor beta chains share one sample of origin, sequenced in a study of blood T cell repertoires in COVID-19. Profiled with immunoSEQ multiplex PCR; TCRdb holds only in-frame clones, not every one. The sample has 250,000 or so clones, approximately 90% seen once; the top ten hold around 0.8%. Sequences were obtained from PBMCs or T cells enriched from blood (not recorded which). These receptors were obtained from a man in his forties or fifties who had been exposed to COVID-19.

This clone was counted a single time. The genes are TRBV28 and TRBJ1-2; D ambiguous. This CDR3 spans 13 amino acids. The germline gives CDR1 MDHEN, CDR2 SYDVKM. The V gene lost 3 bases and the J gene lost 0 bases, with 5 bases spanning the gap. The DNA for the CDR3 is TGTGCCAGCAGTTTGCAGACTAACTATGGCTACACCTTC. Translating gives CASSLQTNYGYTF.

This sequence joins TRBV2 and TRBJ1-5, with D uncertain. CDR3 length: 15 amino acids. Germline-derived CDR1 and CDR2 are SNHLY and FYNNEI. V was shortened by 6 bases and J by 0 bases, with 12 bases between the two germline ends. The DNA of the CDR3 is TGTGCCAGCAGGCTACAGCCGTCTAGCAATCAGCCCCAGCATTTT. Protein: CASRLQPSSNQPQHF.

This clone was seen a single time. The V and J genes are TRBV7-3 and TRBJ1-6; D uncertain. V lost 3 bases, J lost 0 bases, and 12 bases lay in between. The germline V gene encodes CDR1 SGHTA and CDR2 FQGTGA. The CDR3 runs 17 residues. CDR3 nucleotide sequence: TGTGCCAGCAGCTTGAATCACTGGAGCTCCTATAATTCACCCCTCCACTTT. Amino acids: CASSLNHWSSYNSPLHF.

This clone was detected only a few times. CDR3 loop: CASTSIGGSPLHF. The CDR3 coding sequence is TGTGCCAGCACATCGATCGGGGGTTCACCCCTCCACTTT. The V gene is TRBV2, the J gene TRBJ1-6; D is perhaps TRBD1 (5 bases). Germline values: CDR1 SNHLY, CDR2 FYNNEI. V lost 7 bases, J lost 9 bases, and 13 bases lay in between. This CDR3 region has 13 residues.

The chain combines TRBV5-4 with TRBJ2-5; weak D call: TRBD1 (5 bases). V lost 4 bases to trimming and J lost 2 bases, with 15 bases between them. This CDR3 contains 15 residues. Germline V gene lookup returns CDR1 SGHNT and CDR2 YYREEE (reference sequence). The CDR3 DNA sequence: TGTGCCAGCAGCACCAGCGTCGACAGACAAGAGACCCAGTACTTC. As protein: CASSTSVDRQETQYF.

The chain carries TRBV11-2 and TRBJ2-3, with TRBD1 as a possible D gene (5 bases). The V gene lost 8 bases and the J gene lost 1 base, with 10 bases spanning the gap. The CDR3 runs to 13 residues. Looked up from germline, CDR1 is SGHAT and CDR2 is FQNNGV. In nucleotides, the CDR3 is TGTGCCAGCGGGGCCCGGGGCACAGATACGCAGTATTTT. It codes for CASGARGTDTQYF. The full variable domain, with the rest looked up from reference TRBV11-2 and TRBJ2-3, is EAGVAQSPRYKIIEKRQSVAFWCNPISGHATLYWYQQILGQGPKLLIQFQNNGVVDDSQLPKDRFSAERLKGVDSTLKIQPAKLEDSAVYLCASGARGTDTQYFGPGTRLTVL.

The rearrangement uses TRBV5-1 and TRBJ2-7; D ambiguous. Trimming removed 2 bases at V and 0 bases at J, with 6 bases between. Germline CDR1 and CDR2: SGHRS and YFSETQ. This CDR3 has 13 residues. The CDR3 sequence: CASSLQYSYEQYF. The CDR3 nucleotides are TGCGCCAGCAGCTTACAGTACTCCTACGAGCAGTACTTC.

This chain joins TRBV6-5 and TRBJ2-3; 7 positions agree with TRBD1. This CDR3 is 14 amino acids long. V dropped 7 bases and J dropped 4; count of bases not matched to a gene: 8. Germline CDR1 reads MNHEY; CDR2 reads SVGAGI. CDR3 nucleotides: TGTGCCAGCACCCCAGTCCAGGGGGCAGATACGCAGTATTTT. This codes for CASTPVQGADTQYF.

With regard to this clone: In the same sample, other DNA sequences code for this CDR3. J is TRBJ1-2 and V is TRBV28; maybe TRBD1 (5 bases). V was cut by 2 bases and J by 6 bases, with 10 bases left in between. This CDR3 comprises 13 residues. Germline V CDR1 and CDR2: MDHEN, SYDVKM. The CDR3 bases are TGTGCCAGCAGTTTAACGGGAGGGGATGGCTACACCTTC. This sequence encodes CASSLTGGDGYTF.

V is TRBV28 and J is TRBJ1-5; D is possibly TRBD1 (5 bases). V was trimmed by 7 bases and J by 0 bases, leaving 16 bases between them. The CDR3 runs 16 residues. The germline gives CDR1 MDHEN, CDR2 SYDVKM. CDR3 bases: TGTGCCAGCACCCTCTTGCGGGGGTTTAGCAATCAGCCCCAGCATTTT. The encoded protein is CASTLLRGFSNQPQHF.

This sequence joins TRBV5-1 and TRBJ2-2; 10 positions agree with TRBD2. Germline CDR1 SGHRS, CDR2 YFSETQ. The CDR3 is made up of 16 amino acids. The V and J ends lost 0 bases and 8 bases, in that order; junction bases with no gene match: 7. CDR3 nucleotides: TGCGCCAGCAGCTTGGATCCTAGCGGGAGTACAGGGGAGCTGTTTTTT. Translation gives CASSLDPSGSTGELFF.

The chain combines TRBV19 with TRBJ1-2; D perhaps matches TRBD1 (5 bases). The germline V gene has CDR1 LNHDA and CDR2 SQIVND (reference sequence). Trimming removed 2 bases from V and 1 base from J, with 17 bases in between. The CDR3 spans 17 residues. The CDR3, as DNA: TGTGCCAGTAGTATAAGGAGTGGGGCAAGAATTAACTATGGCTACACCTTC. It yields the protein CASSIRSGARINYGYTF.

This sequence joins TRBV6-6 and TRBJ1-1; TRBD1 agrees at 10 bases. CDR3 length equals 14 residues. Germline loops: CDR1 MNHNY, CDR2 SVGAGI (reference sequence). After removal of 6 bases from V and 11 bases from J, the junction contained 12 bases not matched to a gene. CDR3 DNA: TGTGCCAGCAGAAGCTCCGGGACAGGGGTTCTGGCTTTCTTT. The encoded protein is CASRSSGTGVLAFF.

The rearrangement uses TRBV5-8 and TRBJ2-2; 9 nucleotides align to TRBD1. V lost 4 bases to trimming and J lost 4 bases; unmatched junction nucleotides: 8. The germline CDR1 and CDR2 sequences are SGHTS and YDEGEE. The CDR3 has 16 amino acids. CDR3 in DNA: TGTGCCAGCAGCCGAACAGGGGGCGGGGGCACCGGGGAGCTGTTTTTT. Residues: CASSRTGGGGTGELFF.

Worth noting for this clone: Distinct nucleotide sequences in the sample also encode this CDR3. This chain links TRBV5-1 with TRBJ2-3; no clear D. The germline V gene encodes CDR1 SGHRS and CDR2 YFSETQ. The CDR3 loop spans 12 amino acids. V was pared by 0 bases and J by 6 bases, with 5 bases between. The CDR3 loop reads CASSLAGDTQYF. In DNA, the CDR3 is TGCGCCAGCAGCTTGGCCGGGGATACGCAGTATTTT.

The V call is TRBV30, the J call TRBJ2-2; the D is unclear. The germline V gene encodes CDR1 GTSNPN and CDR2 SVGIG (reference sequence). The CDR3 is made up of 12 amino acids. V was pared by 4 bases and J by 4 bases, with 7 bases between. The CDR3 loop reads CAWTRSTGELFF. CDR3 in DNA: TGTGCCTGGACCAGGTCCACCGGGGAGCTGTTTTTT.

The chain is built from TRBV19 and TRBJ2-1; 10 positions agree with TRBD1. The junction had 6 bases not matched to a gene; V was cut back by 5 bases and J by 5 bases. Germline V gene sequence: CDR1 LNHDA, CDR2 SQIVND (reference sequence). CDR3 size: 15 residues. CDR3: CASSDRGRLNNEQFF. DNA of the CDR3: TGTGCCAGTAGTGACAGGGGGCGACTAAACAATGAGCAGTTCTTC.

The CDR3 protein is CASSENGPGNSPLHF. The CDR3 nucleotides are TGTGCCAGCAGTGAAAACGGTCCGGGAAATTCACCCCTCCACTTT. The J gene is TRBJ1-6, the V gene TRBV2; no definite D call. V lost 2 bases to trimming and J lost 7 bases, with 12 bases between them. The germline V gene has CDR1 SNHLY and CDR2 FYNNEI. There are 15 residues in the CDR3.

V and J are TRBV6-2 or TRBV6-3 and TRBJ2-5, with 11 nucleotides matching TRBD2. Germline V gene lookup returns CDR1 MNHEY and CDR2 SVGEGT. The CDR3 loop spans 17 amino acids. The J segment lost 0 bases and the V segment lost 2 bases, leaving 5 bases of the junction unmatched. The CDR3 sequence is CASSYLLAGGDQETQYF. CDR3 DNA: TGTGCCAGCAGTTACCTTTTAGCGGGGGGGGACCAAGAGACCCAGTACTTC.

DNA for the CDR3: TGTGCCATCAGTGGTACAGGGTCGAACACTGAAGCTTTCTTT. Amino acids: CAISGTGSNTEAFF. V usage is TRBV10-3 and J usage is TRBJ1-1; a weak D match, TRBD1 (6 bases). V was shortened by 4 bases and J by 1 base, with 10 bases between the two germline ends. Germline CDR1 is ENHRY and CDR2 is SYGVKD. CDR3 length equals 14 residues.

The CDR3 loop is CASSPTGIRTEAFF. The CDR3 nucleotides read TGTGCCAGCAGCCCCACAGGGATTAGGACTGAAGCTTTCTTT. The chain uses TRBV3-1 (or the pseudogene TRBV3-2) and TRBJ1-1, with D possibly being TRBD1 (6 bases). The CDR3 totals 14 residues. From germline, CDR1 is LGHDT and CDR2 YNNKEL (reference sequence). Between the trimmed V and J ends, which lost 4 bases and 5 bases, there was a span of 14 bases.

The chain uses TRBV29-1 and TRBJ2-5; 15 nucleotides match TRBD2. The CDR3 sequence is 18 residues long. Germline CDR1 and CDR2: SQVTM and ANQGSEA. The J segment lost 5 bases and the V segment lost 4 bases, leaving 14 bases of the junction unmatched. The DNA of the CDR3 is TGCAGCGTTGGAACCTCGGGACTAGCGGGAGGAATAGGCGAGACCCAGTACTTC. Translated: CSVGTSGLAGGIGETQYF.

The V call is TRBV5-1, the J call TRBJ2-1, with TRBD1 matching 11 bases. This CDR3 region has 15 residues. Germline V gene sequence: CDR1 SGHRS, CDR2 YFSETQ. With V trimmed by 0 bases and J by 8 bases, 4 bases remained unmatched. CDR3 amino acids: CASSLVGTGGYEQFF. The DNA of the CDR3 is TGCGCCAGCAGCTTGGTTGGGACAGGGGGTTATGAGCAGTTCTTC.

The rearrangement uses TRBV6-9 and TRBJ2-6; 10 bases are shared with TRBD2. This CDR3 region has 22 residues. CDR1 and CDR2 from the germline V gene are MNHGY and SVAAGI. The trim removed 0 bases at V and 0 bases at J, leaving 14 bases unmatched. The CDR3 reads CASSYSPPGLAFAFSGANVLTF. DNA for the CDR3: TGTGCCAGCAGTTATTCCCCACCGGGACTAGCGTTTGCCTTCTCTGGGGCCAACGTCCTGACTTTC.

The gene calls are TRBV9 and TRBJ1-5; TRBD1 agrees at 9 bases. Germline lookup yields CDR1 SGDLS and CDR2 YYNGEE. The CDR3 sequence is 19 residues long. The V gene end was trimmed by 4 bases and the J gene end by 2 bases; junction bases not matched to a gene: 16. CDR3 DNA sequence: TGTGCCAGCAGCCTGTGGAGGGACAGGGTCTTTGATGGCAATCAGCCCCAGCATTTT. As protein: CASSLWRDRVFDGNQPQHF. The entire variable domain, with the rest obtained from reference TRBV9 and TRBJ1-5, is as follows: DSGVTQTPKHLITATGQRVTLRCSPRSGDLSVYWYQQSLDQGLQFLIQYYNGEERAKGNILERFSAQQFPDLHSELNLSSLELGDSALYFCASSLWRDRVFDGNQPQHFGDGTRLSIL.

The J gene is TRBJ2-3, the V gene TRBV11-1; 10 nucleotides line up with TRBD2. CDR3 length equals 16 residues. From germline, CDR1 is SGHAT and CDR2 FQDESV (reference sequence). The trim removed 3 bases at V and 1 base at J, leaving 4 bases unmatched. The chain's CDR3 is CASSFRLAGGTDTQYF. For the CDR3, the DNA is TGTGCCAGCAGCTTCCGCCTAGCGGGAGGCACAGATACGCAGTATTTT.

The rearrangement joins TRBV4-2 to TRBJ1-4; D is unresolved. The V end was cut by 2 bases, the J end by 4 bases, with 8 bases between. This CDR3 contains 14 residues. CDR1 is LGHNA, CDR2 YNFKEQ, per germline. The CDR3 reads CASSQTANNEKLFF. The CDR3, as DNA: TGTGCCAGCAGCCAAACAGCTAATAATGAAAAACTGTTTTTT.

This chain links TRBV7-8 with TRBJ1-1; 8 nucleotides match TRBD1. This CDR3 has 16 amino acids. Germline V lookup: CDR1 SGHVS, CDR2 FQNEAQ. The V and J ends lost 5 bases and 4 bases, in that order; junction bases with no gene match: 12. The CDR3 sequence: CASSPRQGPAATEAFF. Written as DNA, the CDR3 is TGTGCCAGCAGCCCAAGACAGGGGCCAGCGGCCACTGAAGCTTTCTTT.

The chain recombines TRBV5-4 with TRBJ2-3; D remains ambiguous. The CDR3 sequence is 14 residues long. The V gene lost 0 bases and the J gene lost 6 bases, with 11 bases spanning the gap. CDR1 SGHNT and CDR2 YYREEE come from the germline V gene (reference sequence). Here the CDR3 reads CASSLATGSDTQYF. The DNA for the CDR3 is TGTGCCAGCAGCTTGGCCACGGGTAGTGATACGCAGTATTTT.